These 3 T cell receptor beta chains were all obtained from the same sample, sequenced in a study of blood T cell repertoires in COVID-19. The assay was immunoSEQ multiplex PCR, and TCRdb's table has in-frame clones only and misses some. The sample holds 150,000 to 200,000 clones, 86% seen once. The sequenced material came from peripheral blood. The receptor set was obtained from a man younger than 30 with acute or convalescent COVID-19.

V gene TRBV14 combines with J gene TRBJ2-3; tentative D call: TRBD2 (5 bases). The CDR3 covers 16 residues. V lost 0 bases and J lost 0, with 10 bases in between. Germline V gene data show CDR1 as SGHDN and CDR2 as FVKESK. CDR3 sequence reads: CASSQDGRTSTDTQYF. In DNA form, the CDR3 reads TGTGCCAGCAGCCAAGACGGCAGGACTAGCACAGATACGCAGTATTTT.

The chain recombines TRBV7-9 with TRBJ1-1; 9 nucleotides line up with TRBD1. Looked up from germline, CDR1 is SEHNR and CDR2 is FQNEAQ (reference sequence). V lost 4 bases and J lost 6; bases outside the gene matches: 9. The CDR3 consists of 15 residues. CDR3 nucleotides: TGTGCCAGCAGCTCCTCCGGGACAGGGTTTTCTGAAGCTTTCTTT. This sequence encodes CASSSSGTGFSEAFF.

The chain employs TRBV11-2 and TRBJ2-2, with D perhaps TRBD1 (5 bases). The CDR3 has 16 residues. From germline, CDR1 is SGHAT and CDR2 FQNNGV. V lost 2 bases to trimming and J lost 4 bases, with 14 bases between them. The CDR3: CASSLISRVGTGELFF. The CDR3 DNA reads TGTGCCAGCAGCTTAATCTCCAGGGTGGGCACCGGGGAGCTGTTTTTT. Based on the CDR3 plus reference TRBV11-2 and TRBJ2-2, the full variable domain is EAGVAQSPRYKIIEKRQSVAFWCNPISGHATLYWYQQILGQGPKLLIQFQNNGVVDDSQLPKDRFSAERLKGVDSTLKIQPAKLEDSAVYLCASSLISRVGTGELFFGEGSRLTVL.